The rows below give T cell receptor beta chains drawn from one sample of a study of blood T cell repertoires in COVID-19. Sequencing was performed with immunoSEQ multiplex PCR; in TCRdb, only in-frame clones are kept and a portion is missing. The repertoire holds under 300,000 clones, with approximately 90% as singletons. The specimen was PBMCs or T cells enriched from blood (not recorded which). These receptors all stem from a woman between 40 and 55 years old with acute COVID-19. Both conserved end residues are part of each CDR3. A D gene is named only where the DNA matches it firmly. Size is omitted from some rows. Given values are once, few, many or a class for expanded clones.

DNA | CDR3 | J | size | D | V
TGTGCCAGCAGTTTTAGCGTTGGCTACACCTTC | CASSFSVGYTF | TRBJ1-2 | - | - | TRBV12-3/TRBV12-4
TGTGCCAGCTCACCCCAGGCATCTGAAAAACTGTTTTTT | CASSPQASEKLFF | TRBJ1-4 | - | - | TRBV18
TGTGCCAGCAGTTTTCAGGGGAGTCAGCCCCAGCATTTT | CASSFQGSQPQHF | TRBJ1-5 | - | - | TRBV27
TGTGCCAGTAGTCCAAGGACAGGTGGTGGCTACACCTTC | CASSPRTGGGYTF | TRBJ1-2 | - | TRBD1 | TRBV19
TGTGCCAGCATAGGAGCGGGGGGGCGGAATGAGCAGTTCTTC | CASIGAGGRNEQFF | TRBJ2-1 | - | TRBD2 | TRBV25-1
TGTGCCAGCAGTTACTCCCAGATCTCTGGAAACACCATATATTTT | CASSYSQISGNTIYF | TRBJ1-3 | - | - | TRBV6-2/TRBV6-3
TGTGCCAGTAGTAGGGGGGTCGAGCAGCCCCAGCATTTT | CASSRGVEQPQHF | TRBJ1-5 | - | - | TRBV19
TGTGCCAGCAGCTTAATAGGGACTCAGGGTGAGCAGTTCTTC | CASSLIGTQGEQFF | TRBJ2-1 | - | - | TRBV7-9
TGTGCCAGCAGATATGCGGGGGGCGGACAAGAGACCCAGTACTTC | CASRYAGGGQETQYF | TRBJ2-5 | - | TRBD2 | TRBV5-8
TGTGCCAGCAGGAGGACAGGGTTCTACAATGAGCAGTTCTTC | CASRRTGFYNEQFF | TRBJ2-1 | - | TRBD1 | TRBV2
TGTGCCAGCAGCGTAGGGACAGCGAACACTGAAGCTTTCTTT | CASSVGTANTEAFF | TRBJ1-1 | once | - | TRBV9
TGTGCCAGTAGCGCATTTGGACAGAATTCTAATGAAAAACTGTTTTTT | CASSAFGQNSNEKLFF | TRBJ1-4 | - | - | TRBV19
TGCGCCAGCAGCTTGGGAGGGAGGGATGAAAAACTGTTTTTT | CASSLGGRDEKLFF | TRBJ1-4 | - | - | TRBV5-1
TGTGCCAGCAGCTTAGCTCGGAGAGAGCGGGGCGGGAGGGATACGCAGTATTTT | CASSLARRERGGRDTQYF | TRBJ2-3 | - | TRBD2 | TRBV7-9
TGTGCCAGCAGCGTAGCTCGGGACAGGATCACAGATACGCAGTATTTT | CASSVARDRITDTQYF | TRBJ2-3 | - | TRBD1 | TRBV9
TGTGCCAGCGGCCAGGGGGCAAGTGGGGCCAACGTCCTGACTTTC | CASGQGASGANVLTF | TRBJ2-6 | - | TRBD1 | TRBV5-5
TGTGCCAGCAGCAGTAGCTTTGGGCAGTACTTC | CASSSSFGQYF | TRBJ2-7 | - | - | TRBV3-1/TRBV3-2
TGTGCCAGCCGTTGGCTAGCGGTCTCCTACGAGCAGTACTTC | CASRWLAVSYEQYF | TRBJ2-7 | - | - | TRBV21-1
TGTGCCAGCAGCTTATTAGGGAGGTCCGATGAAAAACTGTTTTTT | CASSLLGRSDEKLFF | TRBJ1-4 | - | - | TRBV7-2
TGTGCCAGCAGCTTAGGGATCGGGGGGTCCCAAGAGACCCAGTACTTC | CASSLGIGGSQETQYF | TRBJ2-5 | - | TRBD2 | TRBV7-3
TGTGCCAGCAGCAGCACGGGTTTCGAGGAAGAGACCCAGTACTTC | CASSSTGFEEETQYF | TRBJ2-5 | - | - | TRBV6-6
TGTGCCAGCAGCAGTAGCGGGATCAATGAGCAGTTCTTC | CASSSSGINEQFF | TRBJ2-1 | - | TRBD2 | TRBV7-3